Following are 18 T cell receptor beta chains from one sample sequenced in a study of radiotherapy plus CTLA-4 blockade in lung cancer. The repertoire was sequenced with immunoSEQ multiplex PCR; TCRdb's copy has only in-frame clones and lacks some. Of 65,000 to 85,000 clones in the sample, approximately 76% were seen once. Specimen: peripheral blood, collected from a patient treated with radiotherapy plus ipilimumab. The receptors were gathered from a human donor with non-small cell lung cancer whose response to radiotherapy plus ipilimumab could not be evaluated. Some clones in this sample may be carry-over from other donors' samples.

J is TRBJ1-1 and V is TRBV5-1; D may be TRBD1 (6 bases). Germline CDR1 is SGHRS and CDR2 is YFSETQ. The V and J ends lost 0 bases and 0 bases respectively, with 12 bases between them. The CDR3 has 16 residues. DNA of the CDR3: TGCGCCAGCAGCTTGGGGGACATAAGCATGAACACTGAAGCTTTCTTT. Translated, it gives CASSLGDISMNTEAFF.

The CDR3 reads CASRTGVNLNYGYTF. The CDR3 DNA sequence: TGCGCCAGCAGAACAGGGGTTAATCTTAACTATGGCTACACCTTC. The chain employs TRBV5-1 and TRBJ1-2; 7 bases map to TRBD1. V lost 5 bases and J lost 1; bases outside the gene matches: 8. The CDR3 runs to 15 residues. Germline V lookup: CDR1 SGHRS, CDR2 YFSETQ. Full variable domain (remainder filled in from reference TRBV5-1 and TRBJ1-2): KAGVTQTPRYLIKTRGQQVTLSCSPISGHRSVSWYQQTPGQGLQFLFEYFSETQRNKGNFPGRFSGRQFSNSRSEMNVSTLELGDSALYLCASRTGVNLNYGYTFGSGTRLTVV.

As DNA, the CDR3 is TGTGCCAGCAGCGAGGGGGGGCCACGGAGCTCCTACAATGAGCAGTTCTTC. Encoded protein: CASSEGGPRSSYNEQFF. The genes are TRBV9 and TRBJ2-1, with a possible D match to TRBD2 (7 bases). This CDR3 contains 17 residues. V was pared by 3 bases and J by 0 bases, with 16 bases between. The germline gives CDR1 SGDLS, CDR2 YYNGEE.

This clone has more than one count but fewer than ten. The chain links TRBV5-1 to TRBJ2-5; the D gene is possibly TRBD2 (6 bases). Trimming took 5 bases from V and 7 from J, leaving 18 bases between them. Germline V gene lookup returns CDR1 SGHRS and CDR2 YFSETQ. The length of the CDR3 is 14 residues. Here the CDR3 DNA reads TGCGCCAGCAGAGCTCAGGGTCCCGGGGGGACCCAGTACTTC. Protein: CASRAQGPGGTQYF.

V and J are TRBV21-1 and TRBJ2-7; TRBD1 reflects the table's D call only, with no check against the DNA. TRBV21-1 corresponds to a pseudogene. CDR3 length equals 16 residues. The CDR3 DNA sequence: TGTGCCAGCAGCATTTCCGGGACAGTCCTCGGCTACGAGCAGTACTTC. This codes for CASSISGTVLGYEQYF.

This sequence joins TRBV2 and TRBJ2-5; 10 bases are a match to TRBD1. The J call is uncertain, as TRBJ2-7 better fits the DNA end. The CDR3 is 14 amino acids. Germline CDR1 is SNHLY and CDR2 is FYNNEI. CDR3 sequence: CASERGQGAYEQYF. CDR3 DNA: TGTGCCAGCGAACGCGGACAGGGGGCCTACGAGCAGTACTTC.

This clone was recorded once. This chain joins TRBV29-1 and TRBJ1-3, with D tentatively TRBD1 (6 bases). Trimming took off 3 bases at V and 0 bases at J, with 12 bases between the two ends. CDR1 and CDR2 from the germline V gene are SQVTM and ANQGSEA. This CDR3 has 15 amino acids. The CDR3 region is CSVETGRSSGNTIYF. In DNA, the CDR3 is TGCAGCGTTGAGACAGGCCGCAGCTCTGGAAACACCATATATTTT.

The chain links TRBV2 to TRBJ2-1; 8 bases map to TRBD1. CDR1 and CDR2 (germline): SNHLY, FYNNEI. This CDR3 is built from 15 residues. Trimming cost V 6 bases and J 0 bases; bases outside gene matches: 4. CDR3 bases: TGTGCCAGCAGCCGGGACAGGCCCTCCTACAATGAGCAGTTCTTC. This encodes CASSRDRPSYNEQFF.

The V and J genes are TRBV5-6 and TRBJ2-5; 11 bases are shared with TRBD2. The germline V gene encodes CDR1 SGHDT and CDR2 YYEEEE. V lost 3 bases and J lost 1; bases outside the gene matches: 8. The CDR3 totals 17 residues. Here the CDR3 DNA reads TGTGCCAGCAGCTCGCTGACTAGCGGGGAGGTCCAAGAGACCCAGTACTTC. Translated, it gives CASSSLTSGEVQETQYF.

The chain links TRBV5-4 to TRBJ1-3; 8 bases are a match to TRBD1. The CDR3 is 17 residues long. CDR1 and CDR2 (germline): SGHNT, YYREEE (reference sequence). After removal of 9 bases from V and 2 bases from J, the junction contained 16 bases not matched to a gene. DNA of the CDR3: TGTGCCAACAGTCAGGCGGCTACAGGGGGGGCTGGAAACACCATATATTTT. The encoded protein is CANSQAATGGAGNTIYF.

The chain uses TRBV9 and TRBJ1-2; D is perhaps TRBD1 (5 bases). The CDR3 is 14 residues long. From germline, CDR1 is SGDLS and CDR2 YYNGEE. V shed 4 bases and J shed 3 bases, with 13 bases lying between them. The CDR3 spells CASSPKGGDYGYTF. DNA of the CDR3: TGTGCCAGCAGCCCTAAGGGAGGGGACTATGGCTACACCTTC. The full variable domain, in which reference TRBV9 and TRBJ1-2 provide the parts outside the CDR3, is DSGVTQTPKHLITATGQRVTLRCSPRSGDLSVYWYQQSLDQGLQFLIQYYNGEERAKGNILERFSAQQFPDLHSELNLSSLELGDSALYFCASSPKGGDYGYTFGSGTRLTVV.

The chain combines TRBV19 with TRBJ1-1, with TRBD1 matching 8 bases. Germline V lookup: CDR1 LNHDA, CDR2 SQIVND (reference sequence). This CDR3 is 15 amino acids long. The J segment lost 1 base and the V segment lost 5 bases, leaving 6 bases of the junction unmatched. The CDR3 protein is CASSPRQGRNTEAFF. In DNA form, the CDR3 reads TGTGCCAGTAGTCCTAGACAGGGGAGGAACACTGAAGCTTTCTTT.

The chain couples TRBV29-1 to TRBJ2-5; 9 bases are shared with TRBD2. The DNA end lines up better with TRBJ2-7; the J call may be wrong. This CDR3 comprises 12 residues. Germline V gene sequence: CDR1 SQVTM, CDR2 ANQGSEA. The CDR3, as DNA: TGCAGCGCCCAGCGGGGGGCCTACGAGCAGTACTTC. Protein sequence: CSAQRGAYEQYF.

The rearrangement uses TRBV9 and TRBJ1-2, with TRBD1 identical over 11 bases. The CDR3 totals 14 residues. J lost 6 bases, V lost 4 bases, and 5 bases had no gene match. The V gene's germline CDR1 is SGDLS and CDR2 YYNGEE. CDR3 loop: CASSPDRGLNGYTF. The CDR3 DNA reads TGTGCCAGCAGCCCGGACAGGGGGCTTAATGGCTACACCTTC.

V and J are TRBV6-6 and TRBJ1-4; D may be TRBD1 (6 bases). The V gene's germline CDR1 is MNHNY and CDR2 SVGAGI (reference sequence). V was pared by 11 bases and J by 2 bases, with 15 bases between. The CDR3 length is 14 residues. CDR3 in DNA: TGTGCCGGCACCCAGGGGAGCACTAATGAAAAACTGTTTTTT. It translates to CAGTQGSTNEKLFF.

V is TRBV5-1 and J is TRBJ2-2; 7 nucleotides match TRBD1. V trimming: 4 bases; J trimming: 0 bases; junction bases outside the gene matches: 3. CDR1 is SGHRS, CDR2 YFSETQ, per germline. The CDR3 covers 15 residues. As DNA, the CDR3 is TGCGCCAGCAGCCACGGACAGGCGAACACCGGGGAGCTGTTTTTT. It codes for CASSHGQANTGELFF.

This clone was counted a few times. This chain connects TRBV6-6 to TRBJ2-1; 8 bases are a match to TRBD1. Germline values: CDR1 MNHNY, CDR2 SVGAGI (reference sequence). V trimming: 2 bases; J trimming: 9 bases; junction bases outside the gene matches: 6. This CDR3 is 14 amino acids long. CDR3 protein: CASSYVGQGLEQFF. The CDR3 nucleotides are TGTGCCAGCAGTTACGTAGGACAGGGACTTGAGCAGTTCTTC.

The genes are TRBV27 and TRBJ1-2; 9 positions agree with TRBD1. With 8 bases clipped from V and 3 bases from J, the junction kept 13 bases outside the gene matches. CDR3 length: 16 amino acids. Per germline, CDR1 MNHEY and CDR2 SMNVEV (reference sequence). The CDR3 loop reads CASRFLVGDRDYGYTF. CDR3 DNA sequence: TGTGCCAGCCGCTTCCTCGTTGGGGACAGGGACTATGGCTACACCTTC.